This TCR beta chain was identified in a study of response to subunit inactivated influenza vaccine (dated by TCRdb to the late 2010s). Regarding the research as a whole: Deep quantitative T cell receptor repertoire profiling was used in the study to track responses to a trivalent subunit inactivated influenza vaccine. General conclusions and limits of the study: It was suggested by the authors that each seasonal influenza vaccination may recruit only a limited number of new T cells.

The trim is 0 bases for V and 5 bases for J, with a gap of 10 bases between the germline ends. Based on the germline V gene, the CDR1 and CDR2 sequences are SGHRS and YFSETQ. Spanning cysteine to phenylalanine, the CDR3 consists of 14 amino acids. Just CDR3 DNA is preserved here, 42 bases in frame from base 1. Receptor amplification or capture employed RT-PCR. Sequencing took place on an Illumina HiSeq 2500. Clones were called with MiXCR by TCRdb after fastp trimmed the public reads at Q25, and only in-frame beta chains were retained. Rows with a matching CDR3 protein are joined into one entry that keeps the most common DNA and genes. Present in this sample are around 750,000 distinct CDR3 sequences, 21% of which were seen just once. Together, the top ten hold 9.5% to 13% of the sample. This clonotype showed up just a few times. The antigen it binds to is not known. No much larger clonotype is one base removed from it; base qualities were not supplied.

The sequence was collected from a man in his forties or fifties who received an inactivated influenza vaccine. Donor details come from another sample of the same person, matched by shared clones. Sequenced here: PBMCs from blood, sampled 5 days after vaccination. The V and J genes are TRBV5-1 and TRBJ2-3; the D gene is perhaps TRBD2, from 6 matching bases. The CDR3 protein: CASSLATGEDTQYF. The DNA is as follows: TGCGCCAGCAGCTTGGCGACGGGGGAAGATACGCAGTATTTT.